A selection of T cell receptor beta chains follows, all from one sample in a study of blood T cell repertoires in COVID-19. This table comes from immunoSEQ multiplex PCR, and its TCRdb copy is limited to in-frame clones, with some not included. Of around 200,000 clones in the sample, 65% to 90% were seen once. Sequenced input: PBMCs or T cells enriched from blood (not recorded which). These receptors were collected from a woman aged 25 to 39 who had been exposed to COVID-19. Both conserved end residues are part of each CDR3. Each record gives: V gene, CDR3 protein.

TRBV2 | CASYGDYPRRSTNEKLFF
TRBV6-1 | CASSVRGPSGATNEKLFF
TRBV15 | CATSRDWGGKEAFF
TRBV3-1/TRBV3-2 | CASSQGTSSYNSPLHF
TRBV5-1 | CASSLGDSRVNTEAFF
TRBV11-2 | CASSSPRAGVEAFF
TRBV2 | CASSETPVGRDYNSPLHF
TRBV18 | CASSGQGASTEAFF
TRBV18 | CASSNDRDQPQHF
TRBV2 | CASSGDRGSNQPQHF
TRBV9 | CASSVRGVGTDTQYF
TRBV18 | CASSRRGQGVPTGELFF
TRBV28 | CASSLPTGVLGSPLHF
TRBV9 | CASSNEGELFF
TRBV11-2 | CASSLAASSYEQYF
TRBV3-1/TRBV3-2 | CASSQQRQTGANVLTF
TRBV4-1 | CASSPLVRASGGAVADTQYF
TRBV6-5 | CASSRGLIIGGEQFF
TRBV2 | CATTGTGYNEQFF
TRBV23-1 | CASASRIYGYTF
TRBV18 | CASSWDRGTITEAFF
TRBV30 | CAWTEGLAGGTDTQYF
TRBV5-1 | CASSLGQGVDYGYTF
TRBV3-1/TRBV3-2 | CASSQDDIAQGYTF
TRBV7-8 | CASSLVSGNTGELFF
TRBV30 | CASQGVSEAFF
TRBV19 | CASSIDFARGRLATNEKLFF
TRBV2 | CASSGAGRRTGELFF
TRBV19 | CASSRTGSQPQHF
TRBV9 | CASSGSSGNTIYF
TRBV2 | CASGARVNQPQHF
TRBV19 | CASRKGQGLSYEQYF